A selection of T cell receptor beta chains follows, all from one sample in a study of tumour-infiltrating T cells in Burkitt lymphoma. Assay: immunoSEQ multiplex PCR; the TCRdb copy retains only in-frame clones and omits some. The profile shows roughly 15,000 clones, about 77% of them singletons. The sample comprised tumor tissue. The receptors stem from a human donor with diffuse large B-cell lymphoma. The CDR3 runs from the conserved cysteine through the conserved F or W. Fields, in order: V gene, D gene, clone size, J gene, CDR3 protein, CDR3 DNA. A D gene is named only where the DNA matches it firmly. Clone size is shown for a subset of rows, as once, few, many or a class of expanded clone.

v_call: TRBV13; d_call: TRBD1; clone_size: .; j_call: TRBJ1-1; cdr3_aa: CASSSQGVLTEAFF; cdr3_nt: TGTGCCAGCAGCTCGCAGGGGGTCCTCACTGAAGCTTTCTTT
v_call: TRBV5-4; d_call: .; clone_size: .; j_call: TRBJ2-3; cdr3_aa: CASSYPKRQSRTDTQYF; cdr3_nt: TGTGCCAGCAGCTACCCCAAAAGACAGTCTCGCACAGATACGCAGTATTTT
v_call: TRBV2; d_call: .; clone_size: .; j_call: TRBJ1-1; cdr3_aa: CASRRGGTEAFF; cdr3_nt: TGTGCCAGCAGGCGCGGGGGGACTGAAGCTTTCTTT
v_call: TRBV19; d_call: .; clone_size: .; j_call: TRBJ2-5; cdr3_aa: CASSPLQGQETQYF; cdr3_nt: TGTGCCAGTAGCCCTCTCCAGGGGCAAGAGACCCAGTACTTC
v_call: TRBV27; d_call: TRBD1; clone_size: .; j_call: TRBJ2-3; cdr3_aa: CASSSPSRQGAPPDTQYF; cdr3_nt: TGTGCCAGCAGTTCCCCCTCCCGACAGGGGGCGCCCCCAGATACGCAGTATTTT
v_call: TRBV14; d_call: TRBD1; clone_size: .; j_call: TRBJ2-4; cdr3_aa: CASSHYGTEDIQYF; cdr3_nt: TGTGCCAGCAGCCATTACGGGACAGAAGACATTCAGTACTTC
v_call: TRBV10-3; d_call: .; clone_size: .; j_call: TRBJ2-3; cdr3_aa: CAISKGSTDTQYF; cdr3_nt: TGTGCCATCAGTAAGGGGTCCACAGATACGCAGTATTTT
v_call: TRBV19; d_call: TRBD2; clone_size: .; j_call: TRBJ2-1; cdr3_aa: CASSNGLAPNEQFF; cdr3_nt: TGTGCCAGTAGTAACGGACTAGCACCAAATGAGCAGTTCTTC
v_call: TRBV15; d_call: .; clone_size: .; j_call: TRBJ2-7; cdr3_aa: CATSREVGLYEQYF; cdr3_nt: TGTGCCACCAGCAGAGAGGTAGGCCTCTACGAGCAGTACTTC
v_call: TRBV5-4; d_call: TRBD2; clone_size: once; j_call: TRBJ2-1; cdr3_aa: CASSLSGGSSYNEQFF; cdr3_nt: TGTGCCAGCAGCTTGTCGGGGGGGTCGTCCTACAATGAGCAGTTCTTC
v_call: TRBV2; d_call: .; clone_size: .; j_call: TRBJ2-7; cdr3_aa: CASDKGLSYEQYF; cdr3_nt: TGTGCCAGCGACAAAGGTCTCTCCTACGAGCAGTACTTC